What follows are 8 T cell receptor beta chains derived from one specimen sequenced in a study of T cell responses to AZD1222 COVID-19 vaccine. Sequencing was performed with immunoSEQ multiplex PCR; in TCRdb, only in-frame clones are kept and a portion is missing. Of 250,000 to 300,000 clones in the sample, almost 95% were seen once. The source material was peripheral blood, sampled 28 days after the second AZD1222 dose. The receptor set was obtained from an adult who received the AZD1222 COVID-19 vaccine.

The chain employs TRBV24-1 and TRBJ1-1; the D gene is possibly TRBD1 (6 bases). V gave up 3 bases and J gave up 3 bases, with 19 bases separating them. There are 17 residues in the CDR3. Germline-derived CDR1 and CDR2 are KGHDR and SFDVKD. CDR3 protein: CATSDPRGGRVDTEAFF. The CDR3 DNA follows: TGTGCCACCAGTGATCCAAGGGGGGGGCGCGTGGACACTGAAGCTTTCTTT.

The chain links TRBV9 to TRBJ2-6; D assignment may be TRBD1 or TRBD2 (5 bases each). This CDR3 has 16 residues. Trimming shortened V by 0 bases and J by 2 bases, and 9 bases separated the two germline ends. Germline CDR1 reads SGDLS; CDR2 reads YYNGEE. The CDR3 DNA follows: TGTGCCAGCAGCGTAGGTCGGGGACCTGGGGCCAACGTCCTGACTTTC. It is translated as CASSVGRGPGANVLTF.

The chain has TRBV28 and TRBJ1-5; D remains unclear. Germline V gives CDR1 MDHEN, CDR2 SYDVKM. The germline V and J ends were trimmed by 5 bases and 4 bases, with 12 bases remaining between them. The CDR3 totals 14 residues. CDR3 sequence reads: CASSTGSRNQPQHF. In DNA form, the CDR3 reads TGTGCCAGCAGTACCGGCAGTAGGAATCAGCCCCAGCATTTT.

The rearrangement links TRBV28 to TRBJ2-1; no clear D. V was shortened by 3 bases and J by 4 bases, with 4 bases between the two germline ends. CDR1 and CDR2 from the germline V gene are MDHEN and SYDVKM. This CDR3 has 12 residues. CDR3 amino acids: CASSFSYNEQFF. As DNA, the CDR3 is TGTGCCAGCAGTTTTTCGTACAATGAGCAGTTCTTC. The whole variable domain, remainder taken from reference TRBV28 and TRBJ2-1, is DVKVTQSSRYLVKRTGEKVFLECVQDMDHENMFWYRQDPGLGLRLIYFSYDVKMKEKGDIPEGYSVSREKKERFSLILESASTNQTSMYLCASSFSYNEQFFGPGTRLTVL.

The V call is TRBV7-2, the J call TRBJ2-7, with no clear D. There are 13 residues in the CDR3. The V end was cut by 5 bases, the J end by 0 bases, with 8 bases between. Germline V gives CDR1 SGHTA, CDR2 FQGNSA. The CDR3: CASSIRRSYEQYF. The CDR3 nucleotides are TGTGCCAGCAGCATTCGCCGCTCCTACGAGCAGTACTTC.

This chain uses TRBV28 with TRBJ1-1; tentatively, D is TRBD1 (6 bases). Germline CDR1 reads MDHEN; CDR2 reads SYDVKM. Between the trimmed V and J ends, which lost 6 bases and 4 bases, there was a span of 12 bases. CDR3 length: 13 amino acids. CDR3 residues: CASSASGVTEAFF. The CDR3 nucleotides are TGTGCCAGCAGCGCTTCAGGGGTCACTGAAGCTTTCTTT.

The chain combines TRBV18 with TRBJ1-5; possible D gene TRBD1, 6 bases. The germline V gene has CDR1 KGHSH and CDR2 LQKENI. The V gene lost 4 bases and the J gene lost 5 bases, with 6 bases spanning the gap. This CDR3 has 12 residues. The CDR3 bases are TGTGCCAGCTCACAGGGGGATCAGCCCCAGCATTTT. Translated: CASSQGDQPQHF.

The chain's CDR3 is CASKKEGGRNFNQPQHF. The CDR3 nucleotides are TGTGCCAGTAAAAAGGAGGGGGGCAGGAACTTCAATCAGCCCCAGCATTTT. The chain couples TRBV19 to TRBJ1-5; TRBD1 is a possible D gene (6 bases). CDR3 length: 17 amino acids. V was clipped by 7 bases and J by 3 bases, with 22 bases between them. CDR1 LNHDA and CDR2 SQIVND come from the germline V gene (reference sequence).